This TCR beta chain was obtained from a study of blood T cell repertoires in COVID-19. Background on the study: Acute and convalescent COVID-19 specimens originated in the United States, Italy and Spain.

Sequencing was performed with immunoSEQ multiplex PCR; in TCRdb, only in-frame clones are kept and a portion is missing. The sample consists of approximately 300,000 clones, nearly 90% of them appearing once. Each recovered donor of Cohort 3 presented with two negative PCRs, clearance, or symptom resolution. This receptor was taken from a woman in her twenties or thirties who had recovered from COVID-19. The specimen sequenced was PBMCs or T cells enriched from blood (not recorded which).

CDR3 coding DNA: TGCGCCAGCAGCCCCCGGGACAGGGCATTGGATACGCAGTATTTT. Encoded protein: CASSPRDRALDTQYF. The chain is built from TRBV10-2 and TRBJ2-3; 9 positions match TRBD1. Germline V gene data show CDR1 as WSHSY and CDR2 as SAAADI. V trimming: 6 bases; J trimming: 6 bases; junction bases outside the gene matches: 10. CDR3 length equals 15 residues.